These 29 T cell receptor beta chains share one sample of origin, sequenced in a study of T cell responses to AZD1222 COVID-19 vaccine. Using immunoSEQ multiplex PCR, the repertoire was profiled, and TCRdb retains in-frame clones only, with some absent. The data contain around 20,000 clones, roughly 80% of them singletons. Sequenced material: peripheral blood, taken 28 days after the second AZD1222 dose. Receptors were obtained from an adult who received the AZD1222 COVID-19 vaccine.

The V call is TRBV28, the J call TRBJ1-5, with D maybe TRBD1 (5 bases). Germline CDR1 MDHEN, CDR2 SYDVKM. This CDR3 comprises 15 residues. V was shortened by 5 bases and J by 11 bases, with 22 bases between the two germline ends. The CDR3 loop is CASSTWAGGISAQHF. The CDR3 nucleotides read TGTGCCAGCAGTACCTGGGCGGGGGGTATTTCGGCCCAGCATTTT.

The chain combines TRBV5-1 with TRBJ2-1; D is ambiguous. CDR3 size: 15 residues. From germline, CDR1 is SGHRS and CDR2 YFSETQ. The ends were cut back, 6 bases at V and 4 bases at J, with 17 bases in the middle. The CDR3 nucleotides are TGCGCCAGCACCTATTCCCCGCACCAATACAATGAGCAGTTCTTC. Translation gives CASTYSPHQYNEQFF.

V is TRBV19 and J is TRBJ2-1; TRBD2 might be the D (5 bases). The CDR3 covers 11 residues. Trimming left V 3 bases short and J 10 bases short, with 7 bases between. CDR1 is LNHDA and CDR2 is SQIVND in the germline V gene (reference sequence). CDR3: CASSIGEEQFF. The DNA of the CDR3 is TGTGCCAGTAGTATCGGGGAGGAGCAGTTCTTC.

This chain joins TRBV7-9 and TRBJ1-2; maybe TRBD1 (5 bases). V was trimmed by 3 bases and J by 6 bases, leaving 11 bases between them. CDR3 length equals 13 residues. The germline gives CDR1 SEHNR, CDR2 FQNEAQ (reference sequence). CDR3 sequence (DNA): TGTGCCAGCAGCTTCGGGGGGGACGATGGCTACACCTTC. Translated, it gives CASSFGGDDGYTF.

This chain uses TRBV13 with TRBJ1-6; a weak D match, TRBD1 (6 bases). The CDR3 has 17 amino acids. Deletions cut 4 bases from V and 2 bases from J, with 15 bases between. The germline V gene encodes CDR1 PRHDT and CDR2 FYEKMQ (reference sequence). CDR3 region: CASSSYRAGTYNSPLHF. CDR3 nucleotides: TGTGCCAGCAGCTCATACAGGGCTGGGACCTATAATTCACCCCTCCACTTT.

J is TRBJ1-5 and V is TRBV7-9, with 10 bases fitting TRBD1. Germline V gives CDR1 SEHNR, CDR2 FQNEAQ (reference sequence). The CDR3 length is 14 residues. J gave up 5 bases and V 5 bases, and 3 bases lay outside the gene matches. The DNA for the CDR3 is TGTGCCAGCAGCCCCGGGACAGGGGATCAGCCCCAGCATTTT. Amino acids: CASSPGTGDQPQHF.

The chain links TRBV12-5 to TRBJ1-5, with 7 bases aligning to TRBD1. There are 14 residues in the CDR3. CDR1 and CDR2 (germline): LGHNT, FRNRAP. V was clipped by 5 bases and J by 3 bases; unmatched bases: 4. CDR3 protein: CASGGDSSNQPQHF. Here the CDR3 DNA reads TGTGCTAGTGGTGGGGACAGCTCCAATCAGCCCCAGCATTTT.

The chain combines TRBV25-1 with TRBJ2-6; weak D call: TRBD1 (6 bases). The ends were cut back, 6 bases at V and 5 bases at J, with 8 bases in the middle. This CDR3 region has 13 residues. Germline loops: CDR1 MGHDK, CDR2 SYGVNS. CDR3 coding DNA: TGTGCCAGCAGGAGGGGGAGGGCCAACGTCCTGACTTTC. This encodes CASRRGRANVLTF. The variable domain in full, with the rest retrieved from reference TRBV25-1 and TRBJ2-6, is EADIYQTPRYLVIGTGKKITLECSQTMGHDKMYWYQQDPGMELHLIHYSYGVNSTEKGDLSSESTVSRIRTEHFPLTLESARPSHTSQYLCASRRGRANVLTFGAGSRLTVL.

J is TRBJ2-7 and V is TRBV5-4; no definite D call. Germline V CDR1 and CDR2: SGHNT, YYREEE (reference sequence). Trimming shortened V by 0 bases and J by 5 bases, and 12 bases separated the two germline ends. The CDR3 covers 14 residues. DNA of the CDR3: TGTGCCAGCAGCTTGGAAGATGGCATACACGAGCAGTACTTC. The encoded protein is CASSLEDGIHEQYF. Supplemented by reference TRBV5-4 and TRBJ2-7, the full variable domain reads ETGVTQSPTHLIKTRGQQVTLRCSSQSGHNTVSWYQQALGQGPQFIFQYYREEENGRGNFPPRFSGLQFPNYSSELNVNALELDDSALYLCASSLEDGIHEQYFGPGTRLTVT.

CDR3 amino acids: CASSQEPPVGGTFYNEQFF. In nucleotides, the CDR3 is TGTGCCAGCAGCCAAGAGCCGCCCGTGGGGGGTACCTTCTACAATGAGCAGTTCTTC. The genes are TRBV3-1 (or the pseudogene TRBV3-2) and TRBJ2-1; D is possibly TRBD2 (6 bases). V was clipped by 0 bases and J by 3 bases, with 21 bases between them. The CDR3 loop spans 19 amino acids. Germline V gene lookup returns CDR1 LGHDT and CDR2 YNNKEL (reference sequence).

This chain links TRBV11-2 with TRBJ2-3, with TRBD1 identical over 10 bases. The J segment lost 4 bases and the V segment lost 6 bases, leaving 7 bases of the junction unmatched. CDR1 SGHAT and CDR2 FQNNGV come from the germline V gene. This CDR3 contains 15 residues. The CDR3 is CASSQDRGRADTQYF. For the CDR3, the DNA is TGTGCCAGCAGTCAAGACAGGGGGCGCGCAGATACGCAGTATTTT.

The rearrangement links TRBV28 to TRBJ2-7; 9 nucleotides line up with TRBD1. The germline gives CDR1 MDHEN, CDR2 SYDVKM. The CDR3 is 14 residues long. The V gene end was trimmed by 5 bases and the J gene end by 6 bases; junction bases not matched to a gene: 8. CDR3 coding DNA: TGTGCCAGCAGTCCTTCCGGGACAGGGACCGAGCAGTACTTC. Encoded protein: CASSPSGTGTEQYF.

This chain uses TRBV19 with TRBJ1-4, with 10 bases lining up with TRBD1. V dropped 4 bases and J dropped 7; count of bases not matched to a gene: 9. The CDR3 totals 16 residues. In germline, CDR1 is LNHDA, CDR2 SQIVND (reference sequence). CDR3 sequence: CASSTSDRGLSEKLFF. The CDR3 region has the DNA TGTGCCAGTAGTACCTCGGACAGGGGGTTGTCTGAAAAACTGTTTTTT. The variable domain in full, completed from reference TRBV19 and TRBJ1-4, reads DGGITQSPKYLFRKEGQNVTLSCEQNLNHDAMYWYRQDPGQGLRLIYYSQIVNDFQKGDIAEGYSVSREKKESFPLTVTSAQKNPTAFYLCASSTSDRGLSEKLFFGSGTQLSVL.

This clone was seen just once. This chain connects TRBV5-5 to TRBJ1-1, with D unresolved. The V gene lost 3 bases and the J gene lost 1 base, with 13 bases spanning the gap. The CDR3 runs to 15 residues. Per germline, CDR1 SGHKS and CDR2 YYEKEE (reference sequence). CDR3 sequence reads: CASSWDSMGNTEAFF. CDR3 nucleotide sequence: TGTGCCAGCAGCTGGGATTCGATGGGGAACACTGAAGCTTTCTTT.

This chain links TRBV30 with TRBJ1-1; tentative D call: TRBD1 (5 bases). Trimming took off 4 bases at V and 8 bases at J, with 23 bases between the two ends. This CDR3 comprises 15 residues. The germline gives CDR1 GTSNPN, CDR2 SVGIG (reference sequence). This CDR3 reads CAWKNYPRTTLEAFF. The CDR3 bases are TGTGCCTGGAAAAATTACCCGCGGACAACTCTGGAAGCTTTCTTT.

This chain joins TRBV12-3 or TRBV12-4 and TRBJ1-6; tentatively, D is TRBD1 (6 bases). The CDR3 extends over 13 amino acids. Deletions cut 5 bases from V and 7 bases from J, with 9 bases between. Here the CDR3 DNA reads TGTGCCAGCAGTCCTGGACAGAATTCACCCCTCCACTTT. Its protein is CASSPGQNSPLHF.

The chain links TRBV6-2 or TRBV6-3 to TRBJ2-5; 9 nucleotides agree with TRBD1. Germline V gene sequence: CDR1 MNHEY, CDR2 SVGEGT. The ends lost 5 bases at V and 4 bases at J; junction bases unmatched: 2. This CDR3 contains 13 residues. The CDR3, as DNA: TGTGCCAGCAGTCGGGACAGGGCAGAGACCCAGTACTTC. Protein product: CASSRDRAETQYF.

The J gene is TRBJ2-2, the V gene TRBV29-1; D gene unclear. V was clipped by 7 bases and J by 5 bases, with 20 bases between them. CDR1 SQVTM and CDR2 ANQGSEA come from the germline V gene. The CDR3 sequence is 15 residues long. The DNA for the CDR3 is TGCAGCGGCCAATTGTCGGCCTCGAGGACCGGGGAGCTGTTTTTT. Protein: CSGQLSASRTGELFF.

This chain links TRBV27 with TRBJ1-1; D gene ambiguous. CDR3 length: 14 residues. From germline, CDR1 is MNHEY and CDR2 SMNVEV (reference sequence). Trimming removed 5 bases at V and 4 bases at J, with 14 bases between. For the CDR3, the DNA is TGTGCCAGCAGTAAGGCTGACCGGGGCACTGAAGCTTTCTTT. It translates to CASSKADRGTEAFF.

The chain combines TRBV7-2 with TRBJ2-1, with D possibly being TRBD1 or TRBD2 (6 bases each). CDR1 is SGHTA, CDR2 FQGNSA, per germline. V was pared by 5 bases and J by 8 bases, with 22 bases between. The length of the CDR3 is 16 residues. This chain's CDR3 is CASSPGDTPRADEQFF. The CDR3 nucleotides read TGTGCCAGCAGCCCGGGGGACACCCCCCGAGCAGATGAGCAGTTCTTC.

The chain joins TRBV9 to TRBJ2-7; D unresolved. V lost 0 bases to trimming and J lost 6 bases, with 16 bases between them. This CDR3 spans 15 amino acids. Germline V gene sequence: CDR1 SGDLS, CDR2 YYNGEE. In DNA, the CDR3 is TGTGCCAGCAGCGTAGATGGTCATGCTCTACGCGAGCAGTACTTC. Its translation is CASSVDGHALREQYF. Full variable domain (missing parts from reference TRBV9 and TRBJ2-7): DSGVTQTPKHLITATGQRVTLRCSPRSGDLSVYWYQQSLDQGLQFLIQYYNGEERAKGNILERFSAQQFPDLHSELNLSSLELGDSALYFCASSVDGHALREQYFGPGTRLTVT.

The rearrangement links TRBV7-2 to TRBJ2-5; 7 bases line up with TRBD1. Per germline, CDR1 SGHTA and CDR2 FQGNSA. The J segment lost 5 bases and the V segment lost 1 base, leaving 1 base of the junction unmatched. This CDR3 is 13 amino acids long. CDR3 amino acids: CASSLGQGETQYF. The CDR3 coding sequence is TGTGCCAGCAGCTTAGGACAGGGTGAGACCCAGTACTTC.

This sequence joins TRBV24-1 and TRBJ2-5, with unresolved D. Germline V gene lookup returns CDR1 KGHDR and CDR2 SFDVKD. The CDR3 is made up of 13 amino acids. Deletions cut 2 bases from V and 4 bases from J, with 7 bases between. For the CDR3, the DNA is TGTGCCACCAGTGATTCAGCACGAGAGACCCAGTACTTC. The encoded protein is CATSDSARETQYF.

The CDR3 sequence: CASSLEGIGNQPQHF. The CDR3 coding sequence is TGTGCCAGCAGCTTAGAAGGCATTGGCAATCAGCCCCAGCATTTT. The gene calls are TRBV7-2 and TRBJ1-5; D gene ambiguous. The germline V and J ends were trimmed by 1 base and 2 bases, with 9 bases remaining between them. Germline lookup yields CDR1 SGHTA and CDR2 FQGNSA. The CDR3 totals 15 residues.

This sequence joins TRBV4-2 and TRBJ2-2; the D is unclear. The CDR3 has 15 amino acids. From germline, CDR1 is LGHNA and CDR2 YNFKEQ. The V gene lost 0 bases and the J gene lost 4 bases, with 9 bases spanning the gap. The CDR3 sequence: CASSQDAASTGELFF. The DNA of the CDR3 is TGTGCCAGCAGCCAAGACGCGGCCTCCACCGGGGAGCTGTTTTTT.

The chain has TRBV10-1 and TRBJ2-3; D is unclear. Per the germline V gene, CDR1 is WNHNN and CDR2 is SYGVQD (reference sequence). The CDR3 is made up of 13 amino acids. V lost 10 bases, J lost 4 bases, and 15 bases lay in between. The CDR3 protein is CATVGDLSDTQYF. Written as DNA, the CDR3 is TGCGCCACGGTAGGCGATCTGTCAGATACGCAGTATTTT.

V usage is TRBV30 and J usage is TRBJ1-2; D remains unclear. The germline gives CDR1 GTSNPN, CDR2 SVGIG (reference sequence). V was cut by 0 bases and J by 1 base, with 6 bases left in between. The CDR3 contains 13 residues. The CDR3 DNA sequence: TGTGCCTGGAGTGTAGGGCTTAACTATGGCTACACCTTC. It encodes CAWSVGLNYGYTF.

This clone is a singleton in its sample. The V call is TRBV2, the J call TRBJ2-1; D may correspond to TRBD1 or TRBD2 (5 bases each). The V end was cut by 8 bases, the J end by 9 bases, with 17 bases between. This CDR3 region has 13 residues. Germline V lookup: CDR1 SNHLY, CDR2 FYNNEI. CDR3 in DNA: TGTGCCAGCGCTCGGGACCGAGGTGCTGAGCAGTTCTTC. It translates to CASARDRGAEQFF.

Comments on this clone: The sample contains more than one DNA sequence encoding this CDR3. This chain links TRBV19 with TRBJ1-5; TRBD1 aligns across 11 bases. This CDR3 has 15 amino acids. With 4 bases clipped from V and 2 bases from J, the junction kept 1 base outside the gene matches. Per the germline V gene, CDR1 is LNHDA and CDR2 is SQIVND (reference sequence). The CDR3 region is CASSRDRGGNQPQHF. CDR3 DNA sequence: TGTGCCAGTAGTAGGGACAGGGGGGGCAATCAGCCCCAGCATTTT.